The 22 T cell receptor beta chains presented below share a single source sample, sequenced in a study of Ad26.COV2.S vaccination and SARS-CoV-2 variants. Repertoires were generated with immunoSEQ multiplex PCR, while TCRdb's copy carries only in-frame clones and drops some. The repertoire has fewer than 500,000 clones, less than 95% of them found once; the top ten carry roughly 4%. Described treatment: 15 to 20 received Ad26.COV2.S at low or high dose, single or two shots; about 5 received placebo; per-sample allocation not given. Repertoires come from day 63 after the first vaccine or placebo injection. This material consisted of peripheral blood, taken in a trial of Ad26.COV2.S vaccine versus placebo. The receptors were sampled from a person between 18 and 65 years old who received the Ad26.COV2.S COVID-19 vaccine or a placebo.

The rearrangement joins TRBV10-3 to TRBJ2-3; D is ambiguous. Per the germline V gene, CDR1 is ENHRY and CDR2 is SYGVKD. CDR3 length equals 13 residues. The V end lost 5 bases, the J end lost 4 bases, and 10 bases lay between the germline ends. This CDR3 is CAISPEESDTQYF. The CDR3 DNA is TGTGCCATCAGTCCAGAGGAGTCAGATACGCAGTATTTT.

V usage is TRBV24-1 and J usage is TRBJ1-5; the D is unclear. V lost 6 bases and J lost 4, with 15 bases in between. Germline CDR1 reads KGHDR; CDR2 reads SFDVKD. The CDR3 is made up of 15 amino acids. Here the CDR3 reads CATSKTGSGNQPQHF. In nucleotides, the CDR3 is TGTGCCACCAGTAAAACGGGGTCCGGTAATCAGCCCCAGCATTTT.

The V and J genes are TRBV6-6 and TRBJ1-3, with TRBD1 as a possible D gene (6 bases). The CDR3 loop spans 16 amino acids. The V end was cut by 6 bases, the J end by 2 bases, with 17 bases between. Germline V gene lookup returns CDR1 MNHNY and CDR2 SVGAGI (reference sequence). In DNA form, the CDR3 reads TGTGCCAGCAGAACGACAGGTCCCTTTACTGGAAACACCATATATTTT. Translated, it gives CASRTTGPFTGNTIYF.

This clone was detected once. This sequence joins TRBV7-2 and TRBJ2-3; D gene uncertain. The V and J ends lost 4 bases and 2 bases respectively, with 16 bases between them. The CDR3 runs 16 residues. CDR1 SGHTA and CDR2 FQGNSA come from the germline V gene. CDR3 sequence reads: CASSSESVAYTDTQYF. The CDR3 DNA follows: TGTGCCAGCAGCTCAGAAAGCGTCGCCTACACAGATACGCAGTATTTT. The variable domain in full, completed from reference TRBV7-2 and TRBJ2-3, reads GAGVSQSPSNKVTEKGKDVELRCDPISGHTALYWYRQSLGQGLEFLIYFQGNSAPDKSGLPSDRFSAERTGGSVSTLTIQRTQQEDSAVYLCASSSESVAYTDTQYFGPGTRLTVL.

The chain recombines TRBV18 with TRBJ1-4, with D tentatively TRBD1 (6 bases). V lost 2 bases to trimming and J lost 7 bases, with 17 bases between them. CDR1 is KGHSH, CDR2 LQKENI, per germline. CDR3 length: 16 residues. For the CDR3, the DNA is TGTGCCAGCTCACCATGGGCGGGGGACATCTCTGAAAAACTGTTTTTT. Protein: CASSPWAGDISEKLFF.

The V call is TRBV28, the J call TRBJ1-5; D is ambiguous. CDR1 is MDHEN and CDR2 is SYDVKM in the germline V gene. There are 16 residues in the CDR3. V was trimmed by 6 bases and J by 3 bases, leaving 18 bases between them. DNA for the CDR3: TGTGCCAGCAGGGGGAACGGGGAGCTATACAATCAGCCCCAGCATTTT. It specifies CASRGNGELYNQPQHF.

The chain joins TRBV7-2 to TRBJ1-5; TRBD1 might be the D (5 bases). This CDR3 spans 14 amino acids. Deletions cut 1 base from V and 5 bases from J, with 9 bases between. Germline V gene data show CDR1 as SGHTA and CDR2 as FQGNSA. CDR3 DNA sequence: TGTGCCAGCAGCTTAGAAGGGGAGGATCAGCCCCAGCATTTT. Its protein is CASSLEGEDQPQHF.

This rearrangement joins TRBV9 to TRBJ2-1, with 9 bases that match TRBD2. The CDR3 has 18 residues. The V and J ends lost 0 bases and 3 bases, in that order; junction bases with no gene match: 10. Germline V gives CDR1 SGDLS, CDR2 YYNGEE. This CDR3 is CASSVGASGILLYNEQFF. The DNA for the CDR3 is TGTGCCAGCAGCGTAGGTGCTAGCGGGATCCTCCTCTACAATGAGCAGTTCTTC.

The chain joins TRBV6-5 to TRBJ2-5; 8 bases fit TRBD2. CDR3 length equals 15 residues. Germline loops: CDR1 MNHEY, CDR2 SVGAGI. The trim removed 6 bases at V and 5 bases at J, leaving 11 bases unmatched. The CDR3 sequence: CASRPSAGGLETQYF. CDR3 bases: TGTGCCAGCAGACCCTCCGCGGGAGGACTGGAGACCCAGTACTTC.

The CDR3 bases are TGTGCCAGCATTCCAGGGCGAGGGAATCAGCCCCAGCATTTT. Amino acids: CASIPGRGNQPQHF. This chain connects TRBV6-5 to TRBJ1-5; TRBD1 is a possible D gene (5 bases). The CDR3 is made up of 14 amino acids. The V gene's germline CDR1 is MNHEY and CDR2 SVGAGI. V gave up 7 bases and J gave up 4 bases, with 14 bases separating them.

The V call is TRBV29-1, the J call TRBJ2-1; tentatively, D is TRBD2 (6 bases). Germline values: CDR1 SQVTM, CDR2 ANQGSEA. Trimming stripped 0 bases from V and 4 bases from J, with 13 bases between. CDR3 length equals 15 residues. CDR3 region: CSVEEGRSGYNEQFF. The CDR3 DNA sequence: TGCAGCGTTGAAGAGGGGCGGAGCGGGTACAATGAGCAGTTCTTC.

The rearrangement links TRBV28 to TRBJ2-5; TRBD2 matches 7 bases. V shed 4 bases, J shed 5 bases, and the junction held 13 bases outside the gene matches. The CDR3 is 16 residues long. Looked up from germline, CDR1 is MDHEN and CDR2 is SYDVKM. CDR3 residues: CASSWLGEGDSETQYF. CDR3 in DNA: TGTGCCAGCAGTTGGCTTGGGGAGGGAGATTCGGAGACCCAGTACTTC.

The chain is built from TRBV18 and TRBJ2-3; 10 bases are shared with TRBD1. V lost 9 bases, J lost 4 bases, and 10 bases stayed unmatched. CDR3 size: 15 residues. The V gene's germline CDR1 is KGHSH and CDR2 LQKENI. CDR3 sequence: CASKNGTGEADTQYF. The CDR3 DNA is TGTGCCAGTAAAAACGGGACAGGGGAAGCAGATACGCAGTATTTT. Variable domain in full (rest from reference TRBV18 and TRBJ2-3): NAGVMQNPRHLVRRRGQEARLRCSPMKGHSHVYWYRQLPEEGLKFMVYLQKENIIDESGMPKERFSAEFPKEGPSILRIQQVVRGDSAAYFCASKNGTGEADTQYFGPGTRLTVL.

The chain employs TRBV19 and TRBJ1-2, with 10 nucleotides matching TRBD1. V shed 3 bases, J shed 8 bases, and the junction held 9 bases outside the gene matches. The CDR3 runs 15 residues. The germline V gene has CDR1 LNHDA and CDR2 SQIVND (reference sequence). CDR3 amino acids: CASSIRDRGRRGYTF. The CDR3 nucleotides are TGTGCCAGTAGTATCCGGGACAGGGGCCGCAGGGGCTACACCTTC.

This sequence joins TRBV28 and TRBJ2-7; 15 bases are shared with TRBD2. CDR1 and CDR2 from the germline V gene are MDHEN and SYDVKM. The CDR3 length is 16 residues. Trimming removed 6 bases from V and 6 bases from J; junction bases left unmatched: 9. The CDR3 coding sequence is TGTGCCAGCAGCCCCGGACTAGCGGGAGGGCCGGGCGAGCAGTACTTC. Amino acids: CASSPGLAGGPGEQYF.

This chain joins TRBV5-8 and TRBJ2-1; D tentatively fits TRBD1 or TRBD2 (5 bases each). The CDR3 has 17 residues. The germline gives CDR1 SGHTS, CDR2 YDEGEE. The ends were cut back, 0 bases at V and 3 bases at J, with 16 bases in the middle. CDR3 protein: CASSLALGERGYNEQFF. The DNA for the CDR3 is TGTGCCAGCAGCTTGGCCTTGGGGGAGAGGGGCTACAATGAGCAGTTCTTC.

About this clone: The same CDR3 can be traced to other DNA sequences in this sample. This sequence joins TRBV2 and TRBJ2-7; D is perhaps TRBD2 (5 bases). The CDR3 totals 12 residues. V was pared by 6 bases and J by 1 base, with 7 bases between. Germline lookup yields CDR1 SNHLY and CDR2 FYNNEI. CDR3 residues: CASRRESYEQYF. The CDR3 bases are TGTGCCAGCAGGAGGGAGTCCTACGAGCAGTACTTC.

The chain is built from TRBV27 and TRBJ2-3; TRBD2 matches at 14 bases. The CDR3 runs to 19 residues. Germline loops: CDR1 MNHEY, CDR2 SMNVEV (reference sequence). With V trimmed by 3 bases and J by 0 bases, 8 bases remained unmatched. This chain's CDR3 is CASSFLTSGRAGSTDTQYF. As DNA, the CDR3 is TGTGCCAGCAGTTTCCTGACTAGCGGGAGGGCGGGGAGCACAGATACGCAGTATTTT.

The chain uses TRBV10-3 and TRBJ2-5; D gene ambiguous. The germline gives CDR1 ENHRY, CDR2 SYGVKD. V lost 8 bases and J 2 bases, leaving 12 bases between the germline ends. The CDR3 runs to 13 residues. The CDR3 DNA follows: TGTGCCATCGGGCGTCAGTTTCAAGAGACCCAGTACTTC. This gives the protein CAIGRQFQETQYF.

The rearrangement links TRBV6-2 or TRBV6-3 to TRBJ2-7; 12 nucleotides match TRBD2. Per germline, CDR1 MNHEY and CDR2 SVGEGT. This CDR3 is built from 14 residues. V was clipped by 4 bases and J by 6 bases; unmatched bases: 4. The CDR3 DNA sequence: TGTGCCAGCAGTTCATGGACTAGCGGGACCGAGCAGTACTTC. Its translation is CASSSWTSGTEQYF.

The V and J genes are TRBV19 and TRBJ2-5, with 10 bases identical to TRBD1. V shed 7 bases and J 4 bases; nucleotides not matched to a gene: 3. CDR1 is LNHDA and CDR2 is SQIVND in the germline V gene (reference sequence). The CDR3 consists of 13 residues. The CDR3 region has the DNA TGTGCCAGTACCAGGGACAGGGGAGAGACCCAGTACTTC. As protein: CASTRDRGETQYF. Filled out from reference TRBV19 and TRBJ2-5, the complete variable domain reads DGGITQSPKYLFRKEGQNVTLSCEQNLNHDAMYWYRQDPGQGLRLIYYSQIVNDFQKGDIAEGYSVSREKKESFPLTVTSAQKNPTAFYLCASTRDRGETQYFGPGTRLLVL.

This clone is a singleton in its sample. This chain links TRBV27 with TRBJ2-7; D perhaps matches TRBD2 (6 bases). V lost 2 bases and J 1 base, leaving 12 bases between the germline ends. CDR1 and CDR2 (germline): MNHEY, SMNVEV (reference sequence). The CDR3 runs to 15 residues. As DNA, the CDR3 is TGTGCCAGCAGTTTAGCCGGGACTCAGTCCTACGAGCAGTACTTC. Translation: CASSLAGTQSYEQYF.